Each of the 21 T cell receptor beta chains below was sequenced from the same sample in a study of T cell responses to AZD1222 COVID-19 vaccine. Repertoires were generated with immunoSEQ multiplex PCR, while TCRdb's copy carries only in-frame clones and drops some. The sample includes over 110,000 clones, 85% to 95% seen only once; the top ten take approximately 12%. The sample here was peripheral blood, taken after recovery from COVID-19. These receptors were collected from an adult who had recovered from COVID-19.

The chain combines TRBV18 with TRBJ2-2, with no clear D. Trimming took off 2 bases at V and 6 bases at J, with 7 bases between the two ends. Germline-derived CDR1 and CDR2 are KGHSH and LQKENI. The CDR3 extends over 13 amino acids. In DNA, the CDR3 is TGTGCCAGCTCACCAACAGCCTCCGGGGAGCTGTTTTTT. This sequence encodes CASSPTASGELFF.

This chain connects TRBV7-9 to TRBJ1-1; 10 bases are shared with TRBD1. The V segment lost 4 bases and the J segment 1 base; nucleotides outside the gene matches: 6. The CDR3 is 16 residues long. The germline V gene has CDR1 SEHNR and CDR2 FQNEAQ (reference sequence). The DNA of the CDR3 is TGTGCCAGCAGCTACCCGACAGGGGGCCCGAACACTGAAGCTTTCTTT. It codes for CASSYPTGGPNTEAFF.

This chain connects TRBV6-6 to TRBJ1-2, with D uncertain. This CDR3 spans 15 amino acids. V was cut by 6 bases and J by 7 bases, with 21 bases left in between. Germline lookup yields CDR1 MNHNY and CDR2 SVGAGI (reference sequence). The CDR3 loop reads CASSQTPDLESGYTF. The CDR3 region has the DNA TGTGCCAGCAGCCAGACACCGGACCTCGAGAGTGGCTACACCTTC.

CDR3 bases: TGTGCCAGCAGCATTAGTAGCTCCTACAATGAGCAGTTCTTC. Its protein product is CASSISSSYNEQFF. The V call is TRBV7-9, the J call TRBJ2-1; D uncertain. The germline V gene encodes CDR1 SEHNR and CDR2 FQNEAQ (reference sequence). Deletions cut 5 bases from V and 0 bases from J, with 8 bases between. The CDR3 runs 14 residues.

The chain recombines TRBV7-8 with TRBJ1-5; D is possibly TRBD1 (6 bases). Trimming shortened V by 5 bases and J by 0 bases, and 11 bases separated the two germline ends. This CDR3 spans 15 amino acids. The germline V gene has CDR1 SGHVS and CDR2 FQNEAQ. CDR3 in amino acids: CASSPTGYSNQPQHF. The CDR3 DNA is TGTGCCAGCAGCCCTACAGGGTATAGCAATCAGCCCCAGCATTTT.

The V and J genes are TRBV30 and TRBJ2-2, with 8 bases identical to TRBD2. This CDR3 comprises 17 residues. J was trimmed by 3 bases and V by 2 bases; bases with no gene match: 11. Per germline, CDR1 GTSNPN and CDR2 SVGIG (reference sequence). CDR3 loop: CAWSRPLAGRDTGELFF. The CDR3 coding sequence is TGTGCCTGGAGTCGGCCCTTAGCGGGACGAGACACCGGGGAGCTGTTTTTT.

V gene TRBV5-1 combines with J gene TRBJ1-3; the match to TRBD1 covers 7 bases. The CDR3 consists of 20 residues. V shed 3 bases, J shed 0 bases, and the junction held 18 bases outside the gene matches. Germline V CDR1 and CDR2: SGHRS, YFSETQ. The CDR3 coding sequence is TGCGCCAGCAGCTCACTCGACGGACAGGACGCCAATTACTCTGGAAACACCATATATTTT. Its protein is CASSSLDGQDANYSGNTIYF.

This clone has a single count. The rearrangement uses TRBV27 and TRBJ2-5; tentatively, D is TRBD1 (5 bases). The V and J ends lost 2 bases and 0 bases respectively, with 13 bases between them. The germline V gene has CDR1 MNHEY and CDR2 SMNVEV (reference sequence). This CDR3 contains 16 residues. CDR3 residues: CASSLGRRQNQETQYF. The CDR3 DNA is TGTGCCAGCAGTTTAGGCAGGAGACAGAACCAAGAGACCCAGTACTTC.

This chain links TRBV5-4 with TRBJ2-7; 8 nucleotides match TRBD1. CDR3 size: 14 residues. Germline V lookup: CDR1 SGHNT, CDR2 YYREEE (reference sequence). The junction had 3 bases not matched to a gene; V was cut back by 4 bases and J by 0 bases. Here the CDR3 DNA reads TGTGCCAGCAGCCAGGGGGCCGGCTCCTACGAGCAGTACTTC. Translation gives CASSQGAGSYEQYF. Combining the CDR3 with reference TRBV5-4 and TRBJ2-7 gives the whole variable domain ETGVTQSPTHLIKTRGQQVTLRCSSQSGHNTVSWYQQALGQGPQFIFQYYREEENGRGNFPPRFSGLQFPNYSSELNVNALELDDSALYLCASSQGAGSYEQYFGPGTRLTVT.

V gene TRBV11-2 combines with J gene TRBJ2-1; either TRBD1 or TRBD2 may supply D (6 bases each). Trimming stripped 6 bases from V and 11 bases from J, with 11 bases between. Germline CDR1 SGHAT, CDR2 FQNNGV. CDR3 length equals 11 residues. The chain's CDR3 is CASSLGGKQFF. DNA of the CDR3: TGTGCCAGCAGTCTAGGGGGGAAGCAGTTCTTC.

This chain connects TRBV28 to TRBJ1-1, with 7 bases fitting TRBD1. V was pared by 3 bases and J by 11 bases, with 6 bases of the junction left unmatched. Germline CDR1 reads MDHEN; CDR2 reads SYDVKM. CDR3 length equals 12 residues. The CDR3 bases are TGTGCCAGCAGTTTTCTGGACAGGTGGGCTTTCTTT. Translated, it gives CASSFLDRWAFF.

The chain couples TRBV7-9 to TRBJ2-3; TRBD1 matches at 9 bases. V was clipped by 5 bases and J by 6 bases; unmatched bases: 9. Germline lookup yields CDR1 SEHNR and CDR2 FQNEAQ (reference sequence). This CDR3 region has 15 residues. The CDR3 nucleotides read TGTGCCAGCAGCACCCGGGACAGGGATGGGGATACGCAGTATTTT. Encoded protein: CASSTRDRDGDTQYF. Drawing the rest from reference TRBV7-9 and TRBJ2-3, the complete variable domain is DTGVSQNPRHKITKRGQNVTFRCDPISEHNRLYWYRQTLGQGPEFLTYFQNEAQLEKSRLLSDRFSAERPKGSFSTLEIQRTEQGDSAMYLCASSTRDRDGDTQYFGPGTRLTVL.

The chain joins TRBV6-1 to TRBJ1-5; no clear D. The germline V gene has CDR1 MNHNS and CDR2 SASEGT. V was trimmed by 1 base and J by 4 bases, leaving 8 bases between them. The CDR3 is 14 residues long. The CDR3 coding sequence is TGTGCCAGCAGTGAAGGGACCTTGAATCAGCCCCAGCATTTT. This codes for CASSEGTLNQPQHF.

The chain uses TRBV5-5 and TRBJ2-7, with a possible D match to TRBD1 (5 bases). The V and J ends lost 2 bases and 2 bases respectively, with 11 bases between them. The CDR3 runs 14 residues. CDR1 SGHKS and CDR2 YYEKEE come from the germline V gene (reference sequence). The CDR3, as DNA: TGTGCCAGCAGCTTTCAGACAGCTACCTACGAGCAGTACTTC. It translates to CASSFQTATYEQYF.

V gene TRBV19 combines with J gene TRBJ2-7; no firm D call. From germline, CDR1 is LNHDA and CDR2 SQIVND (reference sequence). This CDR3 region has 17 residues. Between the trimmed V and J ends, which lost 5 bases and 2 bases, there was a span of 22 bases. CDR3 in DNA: TGTGCCAGTAGTCCCCACCTTGACATTCCCGGGCCCTACGAGCAGTACTTC. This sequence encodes CASSPHLDIPGPYEQYF.

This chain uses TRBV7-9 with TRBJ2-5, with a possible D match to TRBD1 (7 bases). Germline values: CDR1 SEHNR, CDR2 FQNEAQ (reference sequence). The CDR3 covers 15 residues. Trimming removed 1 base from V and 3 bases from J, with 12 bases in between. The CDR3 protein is CASSLGGRGEETQYF. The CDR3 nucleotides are TGTGCCAGCAGCTTAGGCGGCAGGGGGGAAGAGACCCAGTACTTC.

CDR3 DNA sequence: TGTGCCAGCAGTTTAACGGGGGTGGCCTACGAGCAGTACTTC. It translates to CASSLTGVAYEQYF. V is TRBV27 and J is TRBJ2-7, with D possibly being TRBD2 (6 bases). This CDR3 has 14 amino acids. Trimming removed 2 bases from V and 2 bases from J, with 10 bases in between. Germline V CDR1 and CDR2: MNHEY, SMNVEV (reference sequence).

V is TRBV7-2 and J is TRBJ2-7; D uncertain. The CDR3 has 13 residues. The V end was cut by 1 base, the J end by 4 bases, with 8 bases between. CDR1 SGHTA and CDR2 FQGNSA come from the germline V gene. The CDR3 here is CASSLVSGYEQYF. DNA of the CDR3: TGTGCCAGCAGCTTAGTTAGTGGATACGAGCAGTACTTC.

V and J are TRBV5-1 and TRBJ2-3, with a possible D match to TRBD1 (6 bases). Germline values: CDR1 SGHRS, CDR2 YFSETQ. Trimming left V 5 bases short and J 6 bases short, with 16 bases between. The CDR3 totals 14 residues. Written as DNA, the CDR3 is TGCGCCAGCAGGCAGAACTCAGGGGAGGATACGCAGTATTTT. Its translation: CASRQNSGEDTQYF. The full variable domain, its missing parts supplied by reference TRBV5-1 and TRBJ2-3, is KAGVTQTPRYLIKTRGQQVTLSCSPISGHRSVSWYQQTPGQGLQFLFEYFSETQRNKGNFPGRFSGRQFSNSRSEMNVSTLELGDSALYLCASRQNSGEDTQYFGPGTRLTVL.

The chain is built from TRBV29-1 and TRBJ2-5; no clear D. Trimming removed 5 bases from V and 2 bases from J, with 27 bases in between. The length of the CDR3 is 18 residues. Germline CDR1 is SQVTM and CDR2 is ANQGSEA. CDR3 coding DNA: TGCAGCGTTCTGGCCCAGCCTGCTACCCCGAACTCTCAAGAGACCCAGTACTTC. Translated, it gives CSVLAQPATPNSQETQYF.

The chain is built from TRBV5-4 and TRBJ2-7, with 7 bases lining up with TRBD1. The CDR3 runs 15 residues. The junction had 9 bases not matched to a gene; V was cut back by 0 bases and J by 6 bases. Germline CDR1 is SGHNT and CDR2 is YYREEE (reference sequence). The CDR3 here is CASSLAIQDRAEQYF. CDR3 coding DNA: TGTGCCAGCAGCTTGGCTATCCAAGACAGGGCCGAGCAGTACTTC. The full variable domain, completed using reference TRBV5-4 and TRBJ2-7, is ETGVTQSPTHLIKTRGQQVTLRCSSQSGHNTVSWYQQALGQGPQFIFQYYREEENGRGNFPPRFSGLQFPNYSSELNVNALELDDSALYLCASSLAIQDRAEQYFGPGTRLTVT.